This TCR beta chain was profiled in a study of blood T cell repertoires in COVID-19. Across the study: T cells, B-cell-depleted T cells, or PBMCs provided the cDNA or gDNA that served as material.

Clinical histories supplied by participants themselves formed the basis of cohort assignment. Measured with immunoSEQ multiplex PCR; TCRdb has only the in-frame clones, and not every one. The profile shows approximately 190,000 clones, over 80% of them singletons. The CDR3 sequence is 15 residues long. V is TRBV21-1 and J is TRBJ1-2; whether TRBD1, the table's D call, matches the DNA was not checked. TRBV21-1 is reported as a pseudogene. The sequencing input was PBMCs or T cells enriched from blood (not recorded which). This TCR was sampled from a woman aged 25 to 39 who had been exposed to COVID-19. The CDR3 is CASSNRQGVGGGYTF. The CDR3 nucleotides read TGTGCCAGCAGCAATAGACAGGGGGTTGGGGGTGGCTACACCTTC.